The subject of this entry is one T cell receptor beta chain. Each participant's cohort was designated according to participant-reported clinical history. This sample stems from a study of blood T cell repertoires in COVID-19. Study in general: Acute-phase and convalescent COVID-19 samples originated in the United States, Italy and Spain. PBMCs, B-cell-depleted T cells, or T cells provided the cDNA or gDNA that made up the material.

Germline-derived CDR1 and CDR2 are SEHNR and FQNEAQ (reference sequence). With 5 bases clipped from V and 17 bases from J, the junction kept 9 bases outside the gene matches. The CDR3 spans 12 residues. Assay: immunoSEQ multiplex PCR; the TCRdb copy retains only in-frame clones and omits some. Among approximately 280,000 clones, about 89% were seen once, and the ten largest hold approximately 2.4%. The sample was PBMCs or T cells enriched from blood (not recorded which). The chain joins TRBV7-9 to TRBJ1-4; 9 nucleotides match TRBD1. The TCR originated in a young woman who had recovered from COVID-19. Written as DNA, the CDR3 is TGTGCCAGCAGCCGCCTAGGGACAGGGTCCTTTTTT. Encoded protein: CASSRLGTGSFF. Filled out from reference TRBV7-9 and TRBJ1-4, the complete variable domain reads DTGVSQNPRHKITKRGQNVTFRCDPISEHNRLYWYRQTLGQGPEFLTYFQNEAQLEKSRLLSDRFSAERPKGSFSTLEIQRTEQGDSAMYLCASSRLGTGSFFGSGTQLSVL.